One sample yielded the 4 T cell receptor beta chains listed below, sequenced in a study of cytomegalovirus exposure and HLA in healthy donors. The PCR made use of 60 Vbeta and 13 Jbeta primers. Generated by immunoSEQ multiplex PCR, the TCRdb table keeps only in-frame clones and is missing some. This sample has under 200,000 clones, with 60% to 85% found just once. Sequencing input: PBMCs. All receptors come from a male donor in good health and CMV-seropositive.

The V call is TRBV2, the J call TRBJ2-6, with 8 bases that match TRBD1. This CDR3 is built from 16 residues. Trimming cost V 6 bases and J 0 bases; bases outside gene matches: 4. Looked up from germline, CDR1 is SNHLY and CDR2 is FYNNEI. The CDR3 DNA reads TGTGCCAGCAGACTCACAGGGGGCTCTGGGGCCAACGTCCTGACTTTC. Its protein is CASRLTGGSGANVLTF.

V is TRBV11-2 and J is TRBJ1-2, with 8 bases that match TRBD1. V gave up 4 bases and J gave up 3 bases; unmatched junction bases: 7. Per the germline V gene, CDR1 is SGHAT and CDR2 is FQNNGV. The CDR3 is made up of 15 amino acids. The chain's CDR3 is CASSSDPGGYYGYTF. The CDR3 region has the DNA TGTGCCAGCAGCTCCGACCCAGGGGGCTACTATGGCTACACCTTC.

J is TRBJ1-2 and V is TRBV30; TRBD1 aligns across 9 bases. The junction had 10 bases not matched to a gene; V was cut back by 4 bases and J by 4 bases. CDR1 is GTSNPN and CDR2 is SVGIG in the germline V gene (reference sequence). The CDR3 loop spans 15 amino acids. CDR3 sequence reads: CAWNRKGQGSYGYTF. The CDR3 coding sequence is TGTGCCTGGAATCGTAAGGGACAGGGTTCCTATGGCTACACCTTC.

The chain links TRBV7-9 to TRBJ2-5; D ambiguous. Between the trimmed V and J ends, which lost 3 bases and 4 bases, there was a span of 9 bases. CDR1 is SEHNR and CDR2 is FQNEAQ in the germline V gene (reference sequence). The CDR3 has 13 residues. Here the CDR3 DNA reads TGTGCCAGCAGCTTCGCCTCGGGAGAGACCCAGTACTTC. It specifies CASSFASGETQYF. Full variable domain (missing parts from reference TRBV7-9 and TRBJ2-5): DTGVSQNPRHKITKRGQNVTFRCDPISEHNRLYWYRQTLGQGPEFLTYFQNEAQLEKSRLLSDRFSAERPKGSFSTLEIQRTEQGDSAMYLCASSFASGETQYFGPGTRLLVL.